This T cell receptor beta chain was retrieved from a study of read filtering for tumor transcriptome and immune sequencing. V lost 6 bases and J lost 1, with 17 bases in between. The CDR3 loop spans 15 amino acids. Germline CDR1 reads DFQATT; CDR2 reads SNEGSKA (reference sequence). This clonotype came up many times. From approximately 430 ng of RNA, a library with molecular barcoded alpha/delta and beta/gamma adaptors was made. TCRdb called the reads again in MiXCR, with one record for every CDR3 protein. The table includes 37,000 or so distinct CDR3 sequences, roughly 13% detected once. This sequence originates from a donor aged 40 or over with multiple myeloma. This sequence joins TRBV20-1 and TRBJ2-3, with a possible D match to TRBD1 (6 bases). The sample consisted of a population of CD138-negative cells sorted from bone marrow. The CDR3 reads CSASRRDTRTDTQYF. CDR3 DNA sequence: TGCAGTGCAAGCCGCCGGGACACCCGCACAGATACGCAGTATTTT.